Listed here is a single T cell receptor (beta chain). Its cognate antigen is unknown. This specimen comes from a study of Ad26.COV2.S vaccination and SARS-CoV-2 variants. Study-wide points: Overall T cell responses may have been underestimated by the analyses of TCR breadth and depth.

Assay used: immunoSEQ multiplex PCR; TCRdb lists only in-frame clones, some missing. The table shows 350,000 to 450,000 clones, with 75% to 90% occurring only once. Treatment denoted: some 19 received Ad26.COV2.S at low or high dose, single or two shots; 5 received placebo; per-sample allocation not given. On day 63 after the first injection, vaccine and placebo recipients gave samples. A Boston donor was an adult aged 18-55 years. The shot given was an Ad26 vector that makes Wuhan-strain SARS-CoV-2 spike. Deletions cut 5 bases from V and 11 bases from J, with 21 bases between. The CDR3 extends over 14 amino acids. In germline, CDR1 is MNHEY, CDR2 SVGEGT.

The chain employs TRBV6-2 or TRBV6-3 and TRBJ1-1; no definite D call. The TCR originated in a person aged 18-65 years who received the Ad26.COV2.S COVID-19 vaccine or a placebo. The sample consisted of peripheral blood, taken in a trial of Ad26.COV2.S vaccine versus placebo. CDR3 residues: CASSQTEGLRNAFF. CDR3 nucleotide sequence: TGTGCCAGCAGTCAGACTGAGGGCCTCCGGAATGCTTTCTTT.